This T cell receptor beta chain was obtained from a study of monozygotic twins with inflammatory bowel disease. Following a re-call of the 5' RACE reads, TCRdb has one entry per CDR3 protein and lacks DNA. Its clone listing holds 110,000 to 150,000 distinct CDR3 sequences. The CDR3 sequence is 18 residues long. Looked up from germline, CDR1 is SGHKS and CDR2 is YYEKEE (reference sequence). This TCR derives from a human donor with ulcerative colitis or Crohn's disease, or a healthy co-twin of an affected twin (not recorded which). Sequenced sample: blood. This sequence joins TRBV5-5 and TRBJ2-2; there is no DNA to check the TCRdb D call of TRBD1. CDR3 loop: CASSWTRTGFANTGELFF.